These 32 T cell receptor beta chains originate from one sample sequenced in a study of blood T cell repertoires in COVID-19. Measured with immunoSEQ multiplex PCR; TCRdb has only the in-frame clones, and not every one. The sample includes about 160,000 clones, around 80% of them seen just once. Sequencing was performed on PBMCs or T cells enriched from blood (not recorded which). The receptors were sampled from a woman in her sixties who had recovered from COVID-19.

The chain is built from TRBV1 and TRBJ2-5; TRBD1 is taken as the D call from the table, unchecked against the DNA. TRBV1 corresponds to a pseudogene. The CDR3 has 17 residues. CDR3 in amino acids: CTSLRDSGSSYQETQYF. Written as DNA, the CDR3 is TGCACCAGCCTCCGGGACAGTGGATCGTCATACCAAGAGACCCAGTACTTC.

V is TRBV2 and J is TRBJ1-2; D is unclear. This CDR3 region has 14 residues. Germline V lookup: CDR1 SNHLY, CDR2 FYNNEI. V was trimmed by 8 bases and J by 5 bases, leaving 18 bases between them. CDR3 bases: TGTGCCAGCGTGACGACTGAATTAAATTATGGCTACACCTTC. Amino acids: CASVTTELNYGYTF.

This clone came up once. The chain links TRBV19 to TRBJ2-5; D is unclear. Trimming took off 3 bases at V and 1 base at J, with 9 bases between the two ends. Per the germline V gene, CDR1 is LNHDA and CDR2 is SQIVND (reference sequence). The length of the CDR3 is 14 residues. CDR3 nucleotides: TGTGCCAGTAGTATTGACACCAGCCAAGAGACCCAGTACTTC. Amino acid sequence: CASSIDTSQETQYF.

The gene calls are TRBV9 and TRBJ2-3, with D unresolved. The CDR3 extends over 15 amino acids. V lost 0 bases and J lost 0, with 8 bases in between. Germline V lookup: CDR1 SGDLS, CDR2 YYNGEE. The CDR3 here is CASSVAPTSTDTQYF. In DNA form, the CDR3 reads TGTGCCAGCAGCGTAGCGCCCACTAGCACAGATACGCAGTATTTT. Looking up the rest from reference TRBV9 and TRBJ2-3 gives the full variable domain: DSGVTQTPKHLITATGQRVTLRCSPRSGDLSVYWYQQSLDQGLQFLIQYYNGEERAKGNILERFSAQQFPDLHSELNLSSLELGDSALYFCASSVAPTSTDTQYFGPGTRLTVL.

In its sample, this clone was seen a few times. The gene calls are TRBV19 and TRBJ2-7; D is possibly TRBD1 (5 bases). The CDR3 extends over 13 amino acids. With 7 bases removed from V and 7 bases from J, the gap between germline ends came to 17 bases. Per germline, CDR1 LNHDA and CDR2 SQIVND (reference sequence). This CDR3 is CASTAGLFQEQYF. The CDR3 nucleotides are TGTGCCAGTACCGCAGGGTTGTTTCAAGAGCAGTACTTC. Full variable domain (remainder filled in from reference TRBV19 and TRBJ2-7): DGGITQSPKYLFRKEGQNVTLSCEQNLNHDAMYWYRQDPGQGLRLIYYSQIVNDFQKGDIAEGYSVSREKKESFPLTVTSAQKNPTAFYLCASTAGLFQEQYFGPGTRLTVT.

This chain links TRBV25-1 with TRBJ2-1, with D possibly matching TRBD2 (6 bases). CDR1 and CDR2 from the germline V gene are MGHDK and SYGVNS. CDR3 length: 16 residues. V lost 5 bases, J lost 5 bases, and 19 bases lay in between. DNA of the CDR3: TGTGCCAGCAGTCGCCTGGGGGGAGTAGGCGACAATGAGCAGTTCTTC. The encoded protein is CASSRLGGVGDNEQFF.

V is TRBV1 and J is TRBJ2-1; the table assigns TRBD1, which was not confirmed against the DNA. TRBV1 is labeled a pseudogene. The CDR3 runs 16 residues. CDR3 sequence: CTSSPHRGGGYNEQFF. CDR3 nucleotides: TGCACCAGCAGCCCTCACAGGGGGGGTGGATACAATGAGCAGTTCTTC.

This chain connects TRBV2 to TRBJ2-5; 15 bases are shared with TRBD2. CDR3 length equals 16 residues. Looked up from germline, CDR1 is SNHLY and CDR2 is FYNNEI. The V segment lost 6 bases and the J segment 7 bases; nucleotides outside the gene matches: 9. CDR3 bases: TGTGCCAGCAGCGAGGGACTAGCGGGGGGACCCGGGACCCAGTACTTC. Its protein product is CASSEGLAGGPGTQYF.

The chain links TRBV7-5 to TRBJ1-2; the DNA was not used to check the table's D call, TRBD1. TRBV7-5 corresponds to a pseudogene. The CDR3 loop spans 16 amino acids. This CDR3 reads CARGGTGTALDYGYTF. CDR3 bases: TGTGCCAGAGGGGGCACCGGGACAGCGTTAGACTATGGCTACACCTTC.

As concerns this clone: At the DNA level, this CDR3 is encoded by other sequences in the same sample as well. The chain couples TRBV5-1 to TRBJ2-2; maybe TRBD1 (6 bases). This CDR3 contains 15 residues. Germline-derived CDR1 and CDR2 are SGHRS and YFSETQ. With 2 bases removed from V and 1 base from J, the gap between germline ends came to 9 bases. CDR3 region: CASSFVGGNTGELFF. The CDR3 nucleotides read TGCGCCAGCAGCTTCGTAGGGGGGAACACCGGGGAGCTGTTTTTT.

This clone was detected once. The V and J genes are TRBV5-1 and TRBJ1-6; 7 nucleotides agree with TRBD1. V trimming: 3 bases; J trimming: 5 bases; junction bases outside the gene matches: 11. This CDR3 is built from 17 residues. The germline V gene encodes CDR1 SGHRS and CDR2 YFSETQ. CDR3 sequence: CASSSNRGVSDNSPLHF. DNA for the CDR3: TGCGCCAGCAGCTCTAACAGGGGCGTATCTGATAATTCACCCCTCCACTTT.

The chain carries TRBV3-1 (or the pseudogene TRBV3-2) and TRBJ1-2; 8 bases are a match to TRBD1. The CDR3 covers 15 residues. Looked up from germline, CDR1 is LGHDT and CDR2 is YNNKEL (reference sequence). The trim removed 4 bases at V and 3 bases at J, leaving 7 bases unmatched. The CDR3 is CASSPGTGPHYGYTF. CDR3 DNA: TGTGCCAGCAGCCCAGGGACAGGACCCCACTATGGCTACACCTTC.

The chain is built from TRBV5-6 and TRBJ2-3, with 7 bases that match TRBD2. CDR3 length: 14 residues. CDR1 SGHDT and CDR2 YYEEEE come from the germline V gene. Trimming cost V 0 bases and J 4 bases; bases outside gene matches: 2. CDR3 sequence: CASSLVAGADTQYF. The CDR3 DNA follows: TGTGCCAGCAGCTTGGTGGCGGGAGCAGATACGCAGTATTTT.

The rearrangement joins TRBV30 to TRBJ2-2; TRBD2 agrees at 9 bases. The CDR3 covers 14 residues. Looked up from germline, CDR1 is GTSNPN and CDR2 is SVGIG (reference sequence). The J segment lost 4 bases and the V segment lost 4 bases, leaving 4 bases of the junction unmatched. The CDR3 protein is CAWTSGVPTGELFF. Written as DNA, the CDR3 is TGTGCCTGGACTAGCGGGGTCCCCACCGGGGAGCTGTTTTTT.

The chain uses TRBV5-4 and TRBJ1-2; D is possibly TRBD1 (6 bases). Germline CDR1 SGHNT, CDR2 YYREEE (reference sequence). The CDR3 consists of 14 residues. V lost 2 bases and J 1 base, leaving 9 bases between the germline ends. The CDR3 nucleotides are TGTGCCAGCAGCTTTGCAGGGGTTAACTATGGCTACACCTTC. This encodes CASSFAGVNYGYTF.

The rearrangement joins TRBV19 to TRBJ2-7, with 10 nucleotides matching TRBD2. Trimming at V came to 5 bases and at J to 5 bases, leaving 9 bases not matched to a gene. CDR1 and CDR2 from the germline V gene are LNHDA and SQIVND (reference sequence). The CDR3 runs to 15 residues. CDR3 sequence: CASSEIAGGADEQYF. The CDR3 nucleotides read TGTGCCAGTAGTGAAATAGCGGGGGGAGCCGACGAGCAGTACTTC.

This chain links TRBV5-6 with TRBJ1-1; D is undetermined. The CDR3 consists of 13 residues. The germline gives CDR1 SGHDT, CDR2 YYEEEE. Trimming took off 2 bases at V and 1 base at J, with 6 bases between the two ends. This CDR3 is CASSFSRNTEAFF. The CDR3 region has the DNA TGTGCCAGCAGCTTTTCCAGGAACACTGAAGCTTTCTTT.

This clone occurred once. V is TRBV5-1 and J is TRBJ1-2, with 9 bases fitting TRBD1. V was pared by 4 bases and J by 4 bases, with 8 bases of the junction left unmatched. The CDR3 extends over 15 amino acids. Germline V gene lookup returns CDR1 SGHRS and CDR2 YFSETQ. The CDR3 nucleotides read TGCGCCAGCAGCCCCGGACAGGGGAGGGCCTATGGCTACACCTTC. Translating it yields CASSPGQGRAYGYTF.

The DNA of the CDR3 is TGTGCCAGCTTGGGGGGGTTGAACACTGAAGCTTTCTTT. This sequence encodes CASLGGLNTEAFF. This sequence joins TRBV18 and TRBJ1-1, with a tentative D call TRBD1 (5 bases). The CDR3 covers 13 residues. V was cut by 7 bases and J by 0 bases, with 9 bases left in between. Germline V gene lookup returns CDR1 KGHSH and CDR2 LQKENI.

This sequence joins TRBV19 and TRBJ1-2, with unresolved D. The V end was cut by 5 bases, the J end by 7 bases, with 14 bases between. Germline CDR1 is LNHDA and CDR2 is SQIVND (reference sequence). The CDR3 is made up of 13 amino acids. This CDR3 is CASSDVGAGGYTF. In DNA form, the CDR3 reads TGTGCCAGTAGTGACGTCGGAGCGGGTGGCTACACCTTC.

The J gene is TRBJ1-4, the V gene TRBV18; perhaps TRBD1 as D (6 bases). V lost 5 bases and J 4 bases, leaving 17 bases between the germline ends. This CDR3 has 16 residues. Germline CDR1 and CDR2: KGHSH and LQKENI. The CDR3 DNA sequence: TGTGCCAGCTCATCGCGTAGGGACACCAATAATGAAAAACTGTTTTTT. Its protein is CASSSRRDTNNEKLFF.

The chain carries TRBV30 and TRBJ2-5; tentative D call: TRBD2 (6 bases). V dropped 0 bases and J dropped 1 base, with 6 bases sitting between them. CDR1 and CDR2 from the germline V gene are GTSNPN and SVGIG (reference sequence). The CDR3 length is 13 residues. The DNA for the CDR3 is TGTGCCTGGAGTGTGGGACTCCAAGAGACCCAGTACTTC. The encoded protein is CAWSVGLQETQYF.

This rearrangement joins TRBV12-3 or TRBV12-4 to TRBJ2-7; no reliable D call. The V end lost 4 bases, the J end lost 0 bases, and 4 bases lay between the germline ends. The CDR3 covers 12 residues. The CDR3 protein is CASSSYSYEQYF. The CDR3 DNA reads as TGTGCCAGCAGTTCTTACTCCTACGAGCAGTACTTC.

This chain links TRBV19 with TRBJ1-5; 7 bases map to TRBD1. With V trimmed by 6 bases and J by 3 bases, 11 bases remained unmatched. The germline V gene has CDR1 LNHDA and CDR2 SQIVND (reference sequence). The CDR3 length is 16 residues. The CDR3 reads CASRGGVGVYNQPQHF. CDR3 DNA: TGTGCCAGTAGAGGGGGCGTCGGGGTGTACAATCAGCCCCAGCATTTT.

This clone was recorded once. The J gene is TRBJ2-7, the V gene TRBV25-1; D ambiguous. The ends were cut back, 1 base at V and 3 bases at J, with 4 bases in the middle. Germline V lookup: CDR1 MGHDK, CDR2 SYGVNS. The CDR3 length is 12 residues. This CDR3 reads CASSEFGYEQYF. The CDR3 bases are TGTGCCAGCAGTGAATTCGGCTACGAGCAGTACTTC.

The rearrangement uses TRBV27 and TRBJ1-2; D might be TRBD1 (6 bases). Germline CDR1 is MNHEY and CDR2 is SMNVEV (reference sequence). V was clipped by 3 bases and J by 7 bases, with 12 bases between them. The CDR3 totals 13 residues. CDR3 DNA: TGTGCCAGCAGTTTCCAGGCAGGGGCTGGCTACACCTTC. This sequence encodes CASSFQAGAGYTF.

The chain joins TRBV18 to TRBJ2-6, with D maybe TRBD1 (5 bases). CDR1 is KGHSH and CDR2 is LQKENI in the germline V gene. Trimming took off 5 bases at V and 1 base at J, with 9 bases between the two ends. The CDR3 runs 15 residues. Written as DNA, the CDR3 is TGTGCCAGCTCAGGGGCCGAGTCTGGGGCCAACGTCCTGACTTTC. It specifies CASSGAESGANVLTF.

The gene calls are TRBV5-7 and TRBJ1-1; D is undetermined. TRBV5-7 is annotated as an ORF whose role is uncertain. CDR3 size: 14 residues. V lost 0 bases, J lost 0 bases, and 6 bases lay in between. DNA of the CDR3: TGTGCCAGCAGCTTGGACTCGATGAACACTGAAGCTTTCTTT. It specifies CASSLDSMNTEAFF.

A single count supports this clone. The CDR3 nucleotides are TGCAGCGTAACAGGGGTGGACGAGCAGTACTTC. Its protein is CSVTGVDEQYF. The V call is TRBV29-1, the J call TRBJ2-7; 7 nucleotides agree with TRBD1. V shed 6 bases and J 5 bases; nucleotides not matched to a gene: 4. The CDR3 runs 11 residues. Per germline, CDR1 SQVTM and CDR2 ANQGSEA.

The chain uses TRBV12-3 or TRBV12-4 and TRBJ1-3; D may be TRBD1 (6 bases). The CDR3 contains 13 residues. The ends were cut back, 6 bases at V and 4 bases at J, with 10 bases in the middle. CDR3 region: CASRGAPGNTIYF. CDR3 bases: TGTGCCAGCAGGGGGGCCCCCGGAAACACCATATATTTT.

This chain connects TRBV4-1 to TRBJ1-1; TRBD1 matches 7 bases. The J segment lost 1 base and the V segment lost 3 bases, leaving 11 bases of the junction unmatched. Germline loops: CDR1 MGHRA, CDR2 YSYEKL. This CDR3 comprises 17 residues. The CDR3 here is CASSQRQGGGENTEAFF. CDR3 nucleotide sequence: TGCGCCAGCAGCCAGAGACAGGGAGGAGGAGAGAACACTGAAGCTTTCTTT.

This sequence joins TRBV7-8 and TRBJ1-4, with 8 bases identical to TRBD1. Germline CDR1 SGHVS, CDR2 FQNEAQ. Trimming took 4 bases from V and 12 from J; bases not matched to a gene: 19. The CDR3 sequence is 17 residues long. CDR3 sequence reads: CASSYEADRVRGGELFF. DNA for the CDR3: TGTGCCAGCAGCTACGAAGCGGACAGGGTTAGGGGTGGGGAACTGTTTTTT.